This is a list of T cell receptor beta chains from one sample in a study of cytomegalovirus exposure and HLA in healthy donors. Sequencing was performed with immunoSEQ multiplex PCR; in TCRdb, only in-frame clones are kept and a portion is missing. The table includes under 150,000 clones, around 80% detected once. Material for sequencing was PBMCs. The origin of the receptors is a man aged 50 to 60 in good health and CMV-seronegative. Both conserved end residues are part of each CDR3. A D gene is named only where the DNA matches it firmly. Only part of the rows carry a size: once, few, many, or a class if the clone is expanded.

size: NA
V: TRBV15
D: NA
J: TRBJ1-1
DNA: TGTGCCACCAGCAGAGATCACAACAGGAACACTGAAGCTTTCTTT
CDR3: CATSRDHNRNTEAFF

size: NA
V: TRBV9
D: TRBD1
J: TRBJ1-1
DNA: TGTGCCAGCAGCGGCCTAACAGGGGTTAACACTGAAGCTTTCTTT
CDR3: CASSGLTGVNTEAFF

size: NA
V: TRBV27
D: TRBD1
J: TRBJ2-7
DNA: TGTGCCAGCAGTTCGCGGACAGGGTACTACGAGCAGTACTTC
CDR3: CASSSRTGYYEQYF

size: once
V: TRBV7-9
D: NA
J: TRBJ2-7
DNA: TGTGCCAGCAGCTTAGGGGCCGTCTACGAGCAGTACTTC
CDR3: CASSLGAVYEQYF

size: NA
V: TRBV19
D: NA
J: TRBJ2-2
DNA: TGTGCCAGTAGCCGGAGCGCGAACACCGGGGAGCTGTTTTTT
CDR3: CASSRSANTGELFF

size: NA
V: TRBV30
D: NA
J: TRBJ1-1
DNA: TGTGCCTGGAGTCGTGGAGCTGCCTCCACTGAAGCTTTCTTT
CDR3: CAWSRGAASTEAFF

size: NA
V: TRBV28
D: NA
J: TRBJ2-3
DNA: TGTGCCAGCAGTTTAACACGCGGGGCAAGCCAAACAGATACGCAGTATTTT
CDR3: CASSLTRGASQTDTQYF

size: few
V: TRBV27
D: NA
J: TRBJ2-3
DNA: TGTGCCAGCAGTTCCCCCCCTCTAGAGAATACGCAGTATTTT
CDR3: CASSSPPLENTQYF

size: NA
V: TRBV19
D: NA
J: TRBJ1-5
DNA: TGTGCCAGTAGTATAGGCTCCTCCAGGGTTCAGCCCCAGCATTTT
CDR3: CASSIGSSRVQPQHF

size: few
V: TRBV5-1
D: NA
J: TRBJ1-2
DNA: TGCGCCAGCAGCTTGGGGCCCTTGGATGGCTACACCTTC
CDR3: CASSLGPLDGYTF

size: NA
V: TRBV9
D: TRBD1
J: TRBJ1-1
DNA: TGTGCCAGCAGCGTAGATTCAGGGGGTATAAAGCTGGTGAACACTGAAGCTTTCTTT
CDR3: CASSVDSGGIKLVNTEAFF

size: NA
V: TRBV5-5
D: NA
J: TRBJ1-1
DNA: TGTGCCAGCAGCTTGGCTGGGGGGTTGAACACTGAAGCTTTCTTT
CDR3: CASSLAGGLNTEAFF

size: NA
V: TRBV4-1
D: NA
J: TRBJ2-5
DNA: TGCGCCAGCAGCCAAGCTAGGCTAACAACGTACCAAGAGACCCAGTACTTC
CDR3: CASSQARLTTYQETQYF

size: NA
V: TRBV27
D: NA
J: TRBJ2-5
DNA: TGTGCCAGCATACCGACAGGGAGGGAGACCCAGTACTTC
CDR3: CASIPTGRETQYF

size: NA
V: TRBV29-1
D: NA
J: TRBJ1-4
DNA: TGCAGCGTTAGTTGGGCCAGGGGTGGAACTAATGAAAAACTGTTTTTT
CDR3: CSVSWARGGTNEKLFF

size: NA
V: TRBV28
D: TRBD2
J: TRBJ2-1
DNA: TGTGCCAGCAGGGCAGGGACTAGCGGCTACAATGAGCAGTTCTTC
CDR3: CASRAGTSGYNEQFF

size: NA
V: TRBV29-1
D: TRBD1
J: TRBJ1-2
DNA: TGCAGCGTGACCGGGACAGGGTGGGCAGGCTACACCTTC
CDR3: CSVTGTGWAGYTF

size: NA
V: TRBV15
D: TRBD2
J: TRBJ2-5
DNA: TGTGCCGCCAGCAGAGAGGTGACTAGCCAGGAGACCCAGTACTTC
CDR3: CAASREVTSQETQYF

size: NA
V: TRBV2
D: TRBD1
J: TRBJ1-5
DNA: TGTGCCAGCAGGTCGGGACAGTATAGCAATCAGCCCCAGCATTTT
CDR3: CASRSGQYSNQPQHF

size: NA
V: TRBV11-3
D: NA
J: TRBJ1-2
DNA: TGTGCCAGCAGCTTAGATGGCCCTTTGGAGGGGAATAACTATGGCTACACCTTC
CDR3: CASSLDGPLEGNNYGYTF

size: NA
V: TRBV27
D: TRBD1
J: TRBJ2-2
DNA: TGTGCCAGCAGTTTAAGCAGGGGGCTTAGCACCGGGGAGCTGTTTTTT
CDR3: CASSLSRGLSTGELFF

size: NA
V: TRBV27
D: TRBD1
J: TRBJ1-1
DNA: TGTGCCAGCAATCCGACAGGGGCAAACACTGAAGCTTTCTTT
CDR3: CASNPTGANTEAFF

size: few
V: TRBV5-4
D: NA
J: TRBJ1-2
DNA: TGTGCCAGCAGCGGAATAGGGGAAGGGGTCTATGGCTACACCTTC
CDR3: CASSGIGEGVYGYTF

size: once
V: TRBV14
D: TRBD1
J: TRBJ2-3
DNA: TGTGCCAGCAAGGGGGCCGGGTTCGCGGCAGATACGCAGTATTTT
CDR3: CASKGAGFAADTQYF

size: NA
V: TRBV19
D: NA
J: TRBJ2-7
DNA: TGTGCCAGTAGTACTGGCGGTTACTCCTACGAGCAGTACTTC
CDR3: CASSTGGYSYEQYF

size: NA
V: TRBV7-8
D: NA
J: TRBJ1-1
DNA: TGTGCCAGCAGCTCACAAATCAGGGGTACGATCACTGAAGCTTTCTTT
CDR3: CASSSQIRGTITEAFF

size: NA
V: TRBV15
D: NA
J: TRBJ2-3
DNA: TGTGCCACCAGCTCAGGTCGCACAGATACGCAGTATTTT
CDR3: CATSSGRTDTQYF

size: NA
V: TRBV4-2
D: TRBD1
J: TRBJ1-1
DNA: TGTGCCAGCAGAATTTCGGGGACAGTTAACACTGAAGCTTTCTTT
CDR3: CASRISGTVNTEAFF

size: NA
V: TRBV5-1
D: NA
J: TRBJ2-7
DNA: TGCGCCAGCAGCTTATTAGCTCGGGGGAGCTCCTACGAGCAGTACTTC
CDR3: CASSLLARGSSYEQYF

size: NA
V: TRBV30
D: NA
J: TRBJ1-4
DNA: TGTGCCTGGGACTTCAATGAAAAACTGTTTTTT
CDR3: CAWDFNEKLFF

size: NA
V: TRBV11-3
D: NA
J: TRBJ1-6
DNA: TGTGCCAGCAGCTTATTAGGGGATAATTCACCCCTCCACTTT
CDR3: CASSLLGDNSPLHF

size: NA
V: TRBV29-1
D: TRBD1
J: TRBJ2-6
DNA: TGCAGCGTTGATCCTCTAGGGGGCGGTGGGGCCAACGTCCTGACTTTC
CDR3: CSVDPLGGGGANVLTF

size: once
V: TRBV11-2
D: NA
J: TRBJ2-7
DNA: TGTGCCAGCAGCTTGCCAGGGGACTACGAGCAGTACTTC
CDR3: CASSLPGDYEQYF

size: NA
V: TRBV5-1
D: NA
J: TRBJ2-2
DNA: TGCGCCAGCCAAGGAACAGGGATTAAAACCGGGGAGCTGTTTTTT
CDR3: CASQGTGIKTGELFF

size: NA
V: TRBV5-1
D: TRBD1
J: TRBJ2-5
DNA: TGCGCCAGCAGCTGGGGACAGGGGCAAGAGACCCAGTACTTC
CDR3: CASSWGQGQETQYF

size: NA
V: TRBV27
D: NA
J: TRBJ2-2
DNA: TGTGCCAGCAGTATCACGACAGGTCCGATAAGGGAGCTGTTTTTT
CDR3: CASSITTGPIRELFF

size: NA
V: TRBV5-1
D: NA
J: TRBJ1-2
DNA: TGCGCCAGCAGCCCTACAGGGAATGGCTACACCTTC
CDR3: CASSPTGNGYTF

size: NA
V: TRBV28
D: NA
J: TRBJ1-1
DNA: TGTGCCAGCTCCTTCTTTTCGGGGGGAAACACTGAAGCTTTCTTT
CDR3: CASSFFSGGNTEAFF

size: NA
V: TRBV7-2
D: NA
J: TRBJ2-3
DNA: TGTGCCAGCAGCTTAGTCGGGATGGGGACAGATACGCAGTATTTT
CDR3: CASSLVGMGTDTQYF

size: NA
V: TRBV7-6
D: NA
J: TRBJ1-1
DNA: TGTGCCAGCAGCTTATATCCAGGGCGGGAAAACACTGAAGCTTTCTTT
CDR3: CASSLYPGRENTEAFF